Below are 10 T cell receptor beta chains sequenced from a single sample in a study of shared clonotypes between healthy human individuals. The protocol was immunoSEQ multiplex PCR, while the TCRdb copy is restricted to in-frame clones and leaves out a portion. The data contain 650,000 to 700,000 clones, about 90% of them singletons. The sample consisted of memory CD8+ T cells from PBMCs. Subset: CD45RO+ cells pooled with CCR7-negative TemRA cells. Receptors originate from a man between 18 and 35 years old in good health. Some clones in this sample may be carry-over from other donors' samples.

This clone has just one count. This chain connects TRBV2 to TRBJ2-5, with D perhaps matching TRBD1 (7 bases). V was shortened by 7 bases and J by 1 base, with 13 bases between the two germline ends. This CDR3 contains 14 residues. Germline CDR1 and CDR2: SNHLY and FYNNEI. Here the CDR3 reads CASKGAGFQETQYF. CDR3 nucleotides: TGTGCCAGCAAGGGGGCGGGATTCCAAGAGACCCAGTACTTC.

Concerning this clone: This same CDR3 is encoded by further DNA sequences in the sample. CDR3 DNA sequence: TGTGCCAGCAGCTTTGGAGCCGGGGAGCTGTTTTTT. Translated: CASSFGAGELFF. The J gene is TRBJ2-2, the V gene TRBV7-9; the D is unclear. Between the trimmed V and J ends, which lost 3 bases and 6 bases, there was a span of 5 bases. Germline CDR1 and CDR2: SEHNR and FQNEAQ (reference sequence). The CDR3 covers 12 residues.

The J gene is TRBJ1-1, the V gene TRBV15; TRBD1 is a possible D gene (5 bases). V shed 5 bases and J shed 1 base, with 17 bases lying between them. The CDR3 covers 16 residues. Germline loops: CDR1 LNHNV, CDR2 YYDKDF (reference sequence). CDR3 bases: TGTGCCACCAGCCCCGGGCGGGGCCCCGGGAACACTGAAGCTTTCTTT. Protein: CATSPGRGPGNTEAFF.

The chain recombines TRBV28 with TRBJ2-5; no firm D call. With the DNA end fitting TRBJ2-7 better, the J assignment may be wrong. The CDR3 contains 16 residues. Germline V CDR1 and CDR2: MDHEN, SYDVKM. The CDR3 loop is CASSSSPPDGSYEQYF. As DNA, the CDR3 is TGTGCCAGCAGCTCTTCCCCCCCGGACGGCTCCTACGAGCAGTACTTC.

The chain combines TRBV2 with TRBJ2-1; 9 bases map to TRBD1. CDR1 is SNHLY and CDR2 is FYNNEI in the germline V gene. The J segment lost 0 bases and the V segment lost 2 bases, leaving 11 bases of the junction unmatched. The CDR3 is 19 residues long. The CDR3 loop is CASSESLPGTGPSYNEQFF. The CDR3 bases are TGTGCCAGCAGTGAAAGTCTACCGGGGACAGGGCCCTCCTACAATGAGCAGTTCTTC. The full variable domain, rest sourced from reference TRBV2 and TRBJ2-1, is EPEVTQTPSHQVTQMGQEVILRCVPISNHLYFYWYRQILGQKVEFLVSFYNNEISEKSEIFDDQFSVERPDGSNFTLKIRSTKLEDSAMYFCASSESLPGTGPSYNEQFFGPGTRLTVL.

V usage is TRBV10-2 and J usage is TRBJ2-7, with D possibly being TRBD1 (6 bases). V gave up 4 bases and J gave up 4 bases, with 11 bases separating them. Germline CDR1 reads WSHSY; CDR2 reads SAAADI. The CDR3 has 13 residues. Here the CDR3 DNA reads TGCGCCAGCAGTGCAGGGGTTTGGTACGAGCAGTACTTC. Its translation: CASSAGVWYEQYF.

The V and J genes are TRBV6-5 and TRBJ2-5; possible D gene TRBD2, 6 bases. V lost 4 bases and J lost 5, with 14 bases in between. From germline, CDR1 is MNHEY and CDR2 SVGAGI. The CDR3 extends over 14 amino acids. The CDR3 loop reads CASSFYSGGETQYF. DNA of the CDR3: TGTGCCAGCAGTTTCTATAGCGGAGGGGAGACCCAGTACTTC.

The chain's CDR3 is CASSLDWREPDTQYF. CDR3 coding DNA: TGTGCCAGCAGCTTAGATTGGAGAGAACCGGATACGCAGTATTTT. J is TRBJ2-3 and V is TRBV11-2; D not certain. Germline V gives CDR1 SGHAT, CDR2 FQNNGV. CDR3 length equals 15 residues. The V gene lost 0 bases and the J gene lost 6 bases, with 13 bases spanning the gap.

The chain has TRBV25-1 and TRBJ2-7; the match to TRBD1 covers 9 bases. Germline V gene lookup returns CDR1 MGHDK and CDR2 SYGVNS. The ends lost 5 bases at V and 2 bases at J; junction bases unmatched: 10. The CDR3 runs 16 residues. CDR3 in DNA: TGTGCCAGCAGTCCCCTAGGGGGACAGGGAACCTACGAGCAGTACTTC. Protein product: CASSPLGGQGTYEQYF.

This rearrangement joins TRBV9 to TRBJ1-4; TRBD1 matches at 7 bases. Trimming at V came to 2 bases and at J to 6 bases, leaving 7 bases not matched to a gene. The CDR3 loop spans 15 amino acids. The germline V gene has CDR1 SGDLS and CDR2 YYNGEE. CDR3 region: CASSVTGLSDEKLFF. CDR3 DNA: TGTGCCAGCAGCGTGACAGGGCTAAGCGATGAAAAACTGTTTTTT. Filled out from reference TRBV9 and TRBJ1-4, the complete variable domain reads DSGVTQTPKHLITATGQRVTLRCSPRSGDLSVYWYQQSLDQGLQFLIQYYNGEERAKGNILERFSAQQFPDLHSELNLSSLELGDSALYFCASSVTGLSDEKLFFGSGTQLSVL.